Here is one T cell receptor beta chain with its context. Its antigen is undetermined. The CDR3 is made up of 16 amino acids. The V end lost 2 bases, the J end lost 2 bases, and 14 bases lay between the germline ends. TCRdb's copy holds only in-frame clones and misses some; the assay was immunoSEQ multiplex PCR. Here the sample spans about 130,000 clones, 80% to 90% being singletons. The data stem from a study of T cell responses to AZD1222 COVID-19 vaccine. Across the whole study: Second-dose recipients at about 4 or about 12 weeks were treated as one pooled group.

Study observations and caveats: There were repertoire samples only from the period after the peak T cell response. Spike-spanning, vaccine-associated CD4 TCRs were dominant at 160-218 and 743-854. Donors were mostly white British, more females; clonal diversity possibly underestimated.

The source material was peripheral blood, sampled on day 0 of AZD1222 vaccination. This TCR was recovered from an adult in good health. The chain links TRBV5-3 to TRBJ1-5; D is unclear. TRBV5-3 is designated an ORF whose function remains uncertain. CDR3: CARSFYSMEGNQPQHF. DNA for the CDR3: TGTGCCAGAAGCTTTTACTCCATGGAGGGCAATCAGCCCCAGCATTTT.